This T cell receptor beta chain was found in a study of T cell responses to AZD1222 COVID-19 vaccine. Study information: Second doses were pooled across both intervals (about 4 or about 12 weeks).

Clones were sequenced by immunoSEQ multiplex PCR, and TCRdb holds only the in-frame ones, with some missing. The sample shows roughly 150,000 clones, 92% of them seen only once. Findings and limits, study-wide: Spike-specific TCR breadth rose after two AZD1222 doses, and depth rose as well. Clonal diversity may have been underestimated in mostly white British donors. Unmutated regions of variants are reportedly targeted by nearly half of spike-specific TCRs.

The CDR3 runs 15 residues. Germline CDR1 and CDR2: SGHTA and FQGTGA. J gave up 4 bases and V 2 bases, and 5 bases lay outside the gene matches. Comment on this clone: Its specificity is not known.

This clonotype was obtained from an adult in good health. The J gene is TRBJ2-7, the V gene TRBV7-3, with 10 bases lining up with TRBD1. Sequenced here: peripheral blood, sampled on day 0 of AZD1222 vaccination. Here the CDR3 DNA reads TGTGCCAGCAGCTTAGGAAGACAGGGGGCGTACGAGCAGTACTTC. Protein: CASSLGRQGAYEQYF.